This TCR beta chain was captured by sequencing in a study of T-cell reconstitution after alpha-beta-depleted transplantation in children. To note about this clonotype: Antigen unknown.

General study points: By about two months after transplant, alpha-beta T cells reportedly arose from several hundred graft clones that had expanded. The authors attributed T-cell counts and diversity one year after transplant mostly to newly produced T cells. At day 60, the high TCRbeta diversity found in some patients originated from recipient T cells and thymic progenitors that had survived.

The library targeted TCRbeta and was prepared with unique molecular identifiers. TCRdb re-called the PCR reads through MiXCR, storing one row per CDR3 protein. The top ten clones hold just over 35% of a sample with 500,000 to 750,000 distinct CDR3 sequences, roughly a quarter of them seen once. Sequenced here: PBMCs, sampled before TCRalphabeta/CD19-depleted stem cell transplant. This TCR was sampled from a boy under three years old with Wiskott-Aldrich syndrome, due to receive a stem cell transplant.

CDR3 residues: CAWRRGLAKLRNEQFF. The CDR3 DNA reads as TGTGCCTGGAGGCGGGGGCTAGCTAAGTTGAGGAATGAGCAGTTCTTC. The chain combines TRBV30 with TRBJ2-1; D is possibly TRBD2 (7 bases). The CDR3 is 16 amino acids. From germline, CDR1 is GTSNPN and CDR2 SVGIG (reference sequence). V was clipped by 3 bases and J by 7 bases, with 22 bases between them.